These 18 T cell receptor beta chains originate from one sample sequenced in a study of OX40 agonist ivuxolimab in advanced cancers. TCRdb's table, derived via immunoSEQ multiplex PCR, lists solely in-frame clones and lacks some. Of 50,000 to 80,000 clones in the sample, more than 75% are singletons; the top ten hold approximately 2.9%. The sequencing here drew on CD4+ or CD8+ T cells sorted from blood, taken in a trial of the OX40 agonist ivuxolimab. The receptor set was obtained from an adult with an advanced solid tumor such as melanoma, head and neck, liver or kidney cancer.

The CDR3 spells CASSIEGTGAYEQYF. CDR3 DNA: TGTGCCAGTAGTATAGAGGGGACAGGGGCGTACGAGCAGTACTTC. The chain is built from TRBV19 and TRBJ2-7; TRBD1 matches 10 bases. Germline V gene lookup returns CDR1 LNHDA and CDR2 SQIVND (reference sequence). There are 15 residues in the CDR3. After removal of 0 bases from V and 4 bases from J, the junction contained 3 bases not matched to a gene.

V is TRBV30 and J is TRBJ1-6, with 7 bases matching TRBD1. Germline V gene sequence: CDR1 GTSNPN, CDR2 SVGIG (reference sequence). CDR3 length equals 14 residues. The ends lost 0 bases at V and 10 bases at J; junction bases unmatched: 6. The CDR3 DNA is TGTGCCTGGAGTGTATTCCAGGGGGGGTCACCCCTCCACTTT. It yields the protein CAWSVFQGGSPLHF.

The rearrangement links TRBV30 to TRBJ1-5; D unresolved. CDR1 GTSNPN and CDR2 SVGIG come from the germline V gene (reference sequence). The CDR3 sequence is 12 residues long. The V end lost 2 bases, the J end lost 4 bases, and 6 bases lay between the germline ends. The CDR3 region is CAWSRGNQPQHF. The CDR3 nucleotides are TGTGCCTGGAGTCGGGGAAATCAGCCCCAGCATTTT.

The chain joins TRBV30 to TRBJ1-6; TRBD1 aligns across 11 bases. Germline CDR1 and CDR2: GTSNPN and SVGIG (reference sequence). This CDR3 comprises 16 residues. Losses at the gene ends were 2 bases for V and 5 bases for J; bases not matched to a gene: 5. In DNA, the CDR3 is TGTGCCTGGAGTAGCGGACAGGGGGCCGATAATTCACCCCTCCACTTT. This sequence encodes CAWSSGQGADNSPLHF. The variable domain in full, completed from reference TRBV30 and TRBJ1-6, reads SQTIHQWPATLVQPVGSPLSLECTVEGTSNPNLYWYRQAAGRGLQLLFYSVGIGQISSEVPQNLSASRPQDRQFILSSKKLLLSDSGFYLCAWSSGQGADNSPLHFGNGTRLTVT.

With regard to this clone: Its ends do not fully match the called genes, so a read error is possible. The V gene is TRBV11-2, the J gene TRBJ2-2; 9 bases match TRBD1. CDR1 is SGHAT and CDR2 is FQNNGV in the germline V gene. The CDR3 is 12 amino acids. This CDR3 is CASRSTGTGNLF. In DNA, the CDR3 is TGTGCCAGCAGAAGTACCGGGACAGGGAATCTATTT.

The V call is TRBV5-5, the J call TRBJ2-7; D tentatively fits TRBD1 or TRBD2 (5 bases each). The CDR3 covers 16 residues. Looked up from germline, CDR1 is SGHKS and CDR2 is YYEKEE (reference sequence). The ends were cut back, 0 bases at V and 7 bases at J, with 20 bases in the middle. This chain's CDR3 is CASSLGPGRIGNEQYF. The CDR3 DNA reads as TGTGCCAGCAGCTTGGGTCCAGGGCGGATCGGGAATGAGCAGTACTTC.

This chain connects TRBV5-4 to TRBJ2-7; a weak D match, TRBD1 (5 bases). The CDR3 loop spans 14 amino acids. Between the trimmed V and J ends, which lost 0 bases and 2 bases, there was a span of 9 bases. From germline, CDR1 is SGHNT and CDR2 YYREEE (reference sequence). The CDR3 region has the DNA TGTGCCAGCAGCTTGGGACAGCCAGCCTACGAGCAGTACTTC. It encodes CASSLGQPAYEQYF. Using reference TRBV5-4 and TRBJ2-7 for the parts outside the CDR3, the full variable domain is ETGVTQSPTHLIKTRGQQVTLRCSSQSGHNTVSWYQQALGQGPQFIFQYYREEENGRGNFPPRFSGLQFPNYSSELNVNALELDDSALYLCASSLGQPAYEQYFGPGTRLTVT.

V gene TRBV9 combines with J gene TRBJ1-1; 7 bases match TRBD1. CDR1 is SGDLS, CDR2 YYNGEE, per germline. CDR3 length: 15 residues. The trim removed 0 bases at V and 5 bases at J, leaving 7 bases unmatched. The CDR3, as DNA: TGTGCCAGCAGCGTAGGAGGGGGCCCCGAGACTGAAGCTTTCTTT. Amino acids: CASSVGGGPETEAFF.

The genes are TRBV25-1 and TRBJ2-1; 9 nucleotides agree with TRBD1. The CDR3 contains 15 residues. Unmatched junction bases numbered 8, after V lost 7 bases and J lost 4 bases. Germline V gives CDR1 MGHDK, CDR2 SYGVNS. CDR3 in amino acids: CASTPGTGIYNEQFF. The CDR3 nucleotides read TGTGCCAGCACCCCCGGGACAGGGATATACAATGAGCAGTTCTTC.

This chain joins TRBV30 and TRBJ2-7; D not certain. Trimming removed 4 bases from V and 5 bases from J, with 24 bases in between. This CDR3 spans 16 amino acids. Germline CDR1 GTSNPN, CDR2 SVGIG (reference sequence). CDR3 coding DNA: TGTGCCTGGAACAATTCTCCGGACGCCCGGCTGAACGAGCAGTACTTC. Protein: CAWNNSPDARLNEQYF.

The chain carries TRBV28 and TRBJ1-1, with TRBD1 identical over 7 bases. The trim removed 5 bases at V and 7 bases at J, leaving 10 bases unmatched. Germline values: CDR1 MDHEN, CDR2 SYDVKM. This CDR3 has 14 amino acids. CDR3 sequence (DNA): TGTGCCAGCAGTGCGCCGACAGGGTGGCTTGAAGCTTTCTTT. It is translated as CASSAPTGWLEAFF.

The chain has TRBV30 and TRBJ2-5, with D perhaps TRBD1 or TRBD2 (5 bases each). V lost 6 bases and J lost 7, with 12 bases in between. Looked up from germline, CDR1 is GTSNPN and CDR2 is SVGIG (reference sequence). This CDR3 region has 11 residues. This CDR3 is CACLGAGTQYF. The CDR3 DNA is TGTGCCTGCTTAGGGGCGGGGACCCAGTACTTC.

The chain recombines TRBV29-1 with TRBJ2-1; 9 nucleotides match TRBD1. The CDR3 is made up of 11 amino acids. Germline assignment: CDR1 SQVTM and CDR2 ANQGSEA. Losses at the gene ends were 0 bases for V and 15 bases for J; bases not matched to a gene: 3. In nucleotides, the CDR3 is TGCAGCGTTGAAGAGGACAGGGGTATGTTCTTC. The encoded protein is CSVEEDRGMFF.

This sequence joins TRBV10-3 and TRBJ2-3; D remains unclear. This CDR3 contains 12 residues. V was clipped by 3 bases and J by 2 bases, with 3 bases between them. Germline V gene sequence: CDR1 ENHRY, CDR2 SYGVKD. The CDR3 DNA follows: TGTGCCATCAGTGATCCCACAGATACGCAGTATTTT. Its translation is CAISDPTDTQYF.

This chain's CDR3 is CASSIRQGSNQPQHF. The CDR3 nucleotides are TGTGCCAGTAGTATCCGCCAGGGGAGCAATCAGCCCCAGCATTTT. This sequence joins TRBV19 and TRBJ1-5, with a tentative D call TRBD1 (6 bases). Trimming pared 3 bases from V and 1 base from J, leaving 10 bases between. Germline values: CDR1 LNHDA, CDR2 SQIVND (reference sequence). The CDR3 runs to 15 residues. The variable domain in full, completed from reference TRBV19 and TRBJ1-5, reads DGGITQSPKYLFRKEGQNVTLSCEQNLNHDAMYWYRQDPGQGLRLIYYSQIVNDFQKGDIAEGYSVSREKKESFPLTVTSAQKNPTAFYLCASSIRQGSNQPQHFGDGTRLSIL.

This clone was seen once. J is TRBJ2-1 and V is TRBV7-2; a possible D gene is TRBD2 (7 bases). The germline V and J ends were trimmed by 6 bases and 9 bases, with 18 bases remaining between them. The CDR3 has 14 residues. Germline CDR1 and CDR2: SGHTA and FQGNSA. CDR3 loop: CASRREVAGVEQFF. The CDR3, as DNA: TGTGCCAGCAGACGGGAGGTCGCAGGGGTTGAGCAGTTCTTC.

This clone was seen a few times. The sample contains more than one DNA sequence encoding this CDR3. The chain is built from TRBV6-5 and TRBJ1-2, with 10 positions matching TRBD1. Germline loops: CDR1 MNHEY, CDR2 SVGAGI. The CDR3 consists of 16 residues. Trimming at V came to 3 bases and at J to 2 bases, leaving 6 bases not matched to a gene. The CDR3 DNA is TGTGCCAGCAGTTATATTCGGACAGGGGGGAACTATGGCTACACCTTC. This sequence encodes CASSYIRTGGNYGYTF.

In its sample, this clone was seen a few times. The V gene is TRBV11-1, the J gene TRBJ2-3; a possible D gene is TRBD2 (5 bases). Per the germline V gene, CDR1 is SGHAT and CDR2 is FQDESV (reference sequence). The CDR3 covers 18 residues. V shed 3 bases and J shed 0 bases, with 19 bases lying between them. CDR3 sequence reads: CASSFHYSDPASTDTQYF. In DNA form, the CDR3 reads TGTGCCAGCAGCTTCCATTATAGCGACCCAGCTAGCACAGATACGCAGTATTTT.